The sequence of this T cell receptor (beta chain) was determined in a study of T cells in localized non-small cell lung cancer. A word on this clone: Its target is unknown.

Germline V gene lookup returns CDR1 SGHAT and CDR2 FQNNGV. The J segment lost 3 bases and the V segment lost 6 bases, leaving 4 bases of the junction unmatched. The length of the CDR3 is 15 residues. Generated by immunoSEQ multiplex PCR, the TCRdb table keeps only in-frame clones and is missing some. The table includes about 54,000 clones, around 81% detected once. General observations from the study: Appearing in adjacent lung were a median about 60 of the top 100 tumor clones. An association was observed between higher blood T cell density and longer overall survival. T cell clonality was highest in uninvolved adjacent lung, above tumor.

Sequenced material: peripheral blood, taken before any cancer treatment. The receptor was isolated from a female donor aged 60 or older with stage II squamous cell lung carcinoma. The rearrangement links TRBV11-2 to TRBJ2-5, with 13 bases fitting TRBD2. The CDR3 spells CASRRTSGGKETQYF. CDR3 bases: TGTGCCAGCAGAAGGACTAGCGGGGGTAAAGAGACCCAGTACTTC.